This TCR beta chain was documented in a study of blood T cell repertoires in COVID-19. The CDR3 loop spans 16 amino acids. From germline, CDR1 is SNHLY and CDR2 FYNNEI. Trimming removed 2 bases from V and 0 bases from J, with 11 bases in between. Within the 2 weeks before study entry, each person in the exposed group met a COVID-19 case. TCRdb's table, derived via immunoSEQ multiplex PCR, lists solely in-frame clones and lacks some. The table records about 300,000 clones, around nine tenths of them present only once. The rearrangement links TRBV2 to TRBJ1-3; D unclear. The sample comprised PBMCs or T cells enriched from blood (not recorded which). This clonotype was sampled from a woman in her forties or fifties who had been exposed to COVID-19. CDR3 amino acids: CASSETRLGSGNTIYF. The CDR3 coding sequence is TGTGCCAGCAGTGAAACTAGGCTAGGCTCTGGAAACACCATATATTTT.